This TCR beta chain was captured by sequencing in a study of cytomegalovirus exposure and HLA in healthy donors (dated by TCRdb to between 2016 and 2019). Study-wide context: According to an earlier analysis of a few hundred of the donors, about 190 million T cells yielded some 110 million unique TCR beta sequences and less than 300 Gb of sequence data. An early release that covered more than 550 HLA-typed donors contained about 300 gigabases of sequencing data and tens of millions of unique TCR sequences. Of the 300 to 500 genotyped donors, 81% were placed in the genetic ancestry cluster associated with self-reported Caucasian donors. The study aimed to test whether cataloging public T cell receptors could reveal signatures of past pathogen exposure. The study profiled the T cell repertoires of about 640 subjects by immunosequencing and related them to cytomegalovirus serostatus. Besides the first cohort of more than 650 subjects, a separate validation cohort made up of roughly 120 different subjects was used. The study combined high-throughput TCR immunosequencing, statistical association of individual TCRs with disease status, and machine learning to predict cytomegalovirus infection status. To study patterns of TCR occurrence, a later analysis re-analyzed previously published TCR beta repertoires from under 750 donors and added high-resolution HLA genotyping. Rather than using new phenotypic data, the later analysis identified candidate immune exposures from TCR beta sequences and from how often those sequences occurred across donors. To decide whether each TCR beta V gene segment behaved as functional or pseudogenic, an earlier analysis of fewer than 750 of the donors relied on high-throughput TCR beta sequencing. Donor age, sex, ethnicity and CMV serostatus were collected together with the repertoire data. Genome-wide SNP genotypes for about 65% of the roughly 700 donors were used in a later genetic analysis, which treated that subset as a discovery cohort. All discovery cohort repertoires had been generated on a single sequencing platform. HLA typing included class I and class II loci at four-digit resolution. The number of typed donors differed by locus: about 629-640 for A, B, C, DRB1 and DQB1; 500 to 550 for DQA1; 606 for DPA1; and 450 to 480 for DPB1. Roughly 5 DR-DQ haplotypes were handled as single units for association and clustering because linkage in the cohort was strong. Among a few hundred genotyped donors of the cohort, an average of around 240,000 unique TCR beta nucleotide sequences were sequenced per donor, roughly 18% of them non-productive. General findings and caveats noted by the study authors: CMV serostatus was the only immune exposure information available for the cohort. Most TCR sequences were seen in very few donors, while some public TCRs were found in many individuals. Approximately 18 rarely observed V segments, including chromosome 9 orphons, were excluded from the earlier analysis of approximately 500 of the donors because counts were too low. In a later analysis, the rate of TCR association differed among HLA loci, with DRB1 alleles having the most associated TCRs and HLA-C alleles having the fewest. When HLA alleles, especially DR and DQ, strongly co-occurred, TCR associations were difficult to assign to individual alleles. At a false discovery rate of 0.05, a later analysis linked some 18,000 TCR beta sequences to specific HLA alleles. According to the authors, the approach could potentially be generalized to other disease states and immunological phenotypes. Correlated functional status among segregating V segments might reflect linkage disequilibrium, but an unknown experimental factor could not be ruled out. In the study, 150 to 200 TCR beta chains were listed as associated with cytomegalovirus. In a later genetic analysis, fewer N-insertions in productive TCRs were reported among donors in an Asian-associated ancestry cluster than the roughly 700-donor mean. Because some donors lacked HLA typing at each locus, the association tests relied only on the typed subset. Compared with equally common non-associated chains, HLA-associated TCR beta chains in a later analysis were more clonally expanded and had lower generation probabilities. The presence/absence analyses assumed that sequencing depth was roughly uniform across donors, and that assumption may not be true. A further reported finding was that TCR beta sequences accurately predicted the HLA-A and HLA-B alleles for most subjects in the first cohort. The classifier was reported to diagnose cytomegalovirus status with high specificity and sensitivity in both the original cohort and the validation cohort. The 87-base-pair reads could not distinguish some IMGT-functional V segments, including TRBV6-2 and TRBV6-3, so those segments were excluded. A later analysis found that most CMV-associated TCR beta chains appeared HLA-restricted, with HLA associations seemingly driven largely by CMV exposure. In an earlier analysis of 587 of the donors, most TCR beta V segments appeared in productive rearrangements about 87% or about 30% of the time, broadly matching IMGT annotations. According to a later analysis, parvovirus B19, influenza, CMV and Epstein-Barr virus appeared linked to several top co-occurrence clusters. A few of the identified cytomegalovirus-associated TCR beta chains were confirmed in vitro to be specific for cytomegalovirus antigens. Only TCR beta chains were sequenced in this cohort, and the absence of alpha or paired-chain data limited detectable features. A later genetic analysis associated a missense DCLRE1C variant with V-gene and J-gene trimming of TCR beta chains, and an independent cohort replicated the association. A group of highly shared sequence variants was considered likely to be a technical artifact of the sequencing pipeline.

About this clone: Its antigen target is currently unknown. Base qualities are not provided; no much larger clone lies one nucleotide away.

Receptor libraries were prepared by the immunoSEQ multiplex PCR assay. The multiplex PCR relied on a mix of 60 forward primers for TCR Vbeta segments and 13 reverse primers for TCR Jbeta segments. A multiplex PCR assay on genomic DNA amplified the CDR3 region of rearranged TCR beta genes. Amplified TCR beta libraries were sequenced as 87-base-pair reads on the Illumina HiSeq System. The paper's processing steps were these. A later analysis tallied 80 million to 95 million unique TCR beta chains across the 640 or so repertoires, and about 10 million of those chains were shared by two or more donors. A nearest-neighbor algorithm error-corrected the raw reads and collapsed the reads into unique sequences, merging closely related sequences to remove PCR and sequencing errors. V, D and J gene segments were assigned by aligning CDR3 sequences to IMGT reference sequences. For a sequence to be retained, a match of at least six nucleotides to both a V gene segment and a J gene segment was required. Rearrangements were classified as productive when the CDR3 lacked stop codons and remained in frame with V and J, and all other rearrangements were classified as non-productive. Following IMGT convention, CDR3 was defined as the stretch from the second conserved V-encoded cysteine up to the conserved J-encoded phenylalanine. Sequences without an unambiguous match to a single V gene segment were excluded from the earlier analysis of about 630 of the donors. In an earlier analysis of some 590 of the donors, a V segment was called functional when productive rearrangements were above 56.7%, and segregating when the standard deviation between donors exceeded 5%. A statistical classification framework was developed to diagnose cytomegalovirus status using the catalog of TCR beta chain sequences. V and J gene assignment, in a later analysis, came from comparing TCR nucleotide sequences with IMGT/GENE-DB human TR gene sequences. A later analysis assigned CDR3 sequences and most-parsimonious VDJ recombination scenarios with the TCRdist pipeline. In a later analysis, each TCR beta chain was defined by its CDR3 amino acid sequence together with its V-gene family, and reads without a unique V-gene family were excluded. In a later analysis, 450 to 600 highly shared, low-generation-probability nucleotide sequences were removed to address suspected cross-contamination and a sequencing artifact. In a later analysis, a clonal expansion index for each public chain was calculated from normalized within-repertoire ranks of inferred template counts. A later analysis computed generation probabilities with a VDJ recombination model fitted to out-of-frame rearrangements, and checked the results against IGoR. Hypergeometric tests were used in a later analysis to score TCR-TCR, TCR-HLA and TCR-CMV co-occurrence, with a repertoire-size bias correction applied to the TCR pairs. A later analysis estimated false discovery rates by permuting HLA or CMV assignments 20 times. A later analysis grouped co-occurring TCRs with DBSCAN, adding TCRdist sequence similarity when clustering within HLA-allele-positive subsets. For co-occurrence clustering, repertoires with fewer than 30,000 or more than 120,000 public chains were excluded, along with four to six repertoires with anomalous nucleotide sharing. TCRdb's version of the immuneACCESS table is confined to in-frame rearrangements and falls short of the full clone set. An unresolved V gene accounts for under half of the shortfall where checked; the remainder is of unknown origin. D and trimming come from the DNA, and the V and J calls and clone size come from that table. The sample table contains roughly 140,000 clones; only one count was recorded for roughly 74% of them. The ten top clones hold about 2.2% of the sample.

The germline V gene (reference sequence) sets CDR1 to MNHEY and CDR2 to SMNVEV. The V end gives up 0 bases and the J end 0 bases, leaving 7 bases in the junction not matched to a gene. Inclusive of the bounding cysteine and phenylalanine, the CDR3 is 18 residues long. Here the CDR3 DNA is all that survives: 54 bases in frame from base 1. The cohort comprised some 680 healthy bone marrow donors. Cohort members were all nominally healthy when sampled, although unrecorded immune exposures were likely present. The donor tested CMV seropositive and was one of the 289 seropositive cohort members. A peripheral blood sample was provided by each donor, and peripheral blood mononuclear cells were used for TCR beta sequencing. The Qiagen DNeasy Blood Extraction Kit was used to extract genomic DNA from the blood cell samples.

The material sequenced was PBMCs. This chain joins TRBV27 to TRBJ1-5; 8 junctional bases match TRBD1. The TCR comes from a young woman in good health and CMV-seropositive. The CDR3 corresponds to CASSLSGTGDHSNQPQHF. The sequenced DNA: TGTGCCAGCAGTTTATCCGGGACAGGTGATCATAGCAATCAGCCCCAGCATTTT.